Sequencing of this TCR beta chain was carried out in a study of radiation and T cells in renal cell carcinoma. Assay: immunoSEQ multiplex PCR; the TCRdb copy retains only in-frame clones and omits some. The sample has about 160,000 clones, 88% seen once. Time point of the sample: baseline pretreatment blood. Sample treatment: 15 Gy SBRT to primary tumor, nephrectomy 4 weeks later. The sample in question was blood, obtained from a patient whose treatment included radiotherapy and nephrectomy. The sequence was collected from a woman aged 70-85 years with renal cell carcinoma.

CDR3 sequence: CAWSSSGLYGYTF. The CDR3 nucleotides read TGTGCCTGGAGTTCTTCCGGACTCTATGGCTACACCTTC. J is TRBJ1-2 and V is TRBV30; no clear D gene. Trimming removed 2 bases from V and 4 bases from J, with 11 bases in between. Germline values: CDR1 GTSNPN, CDR2 SVGIG (reference sequence). The CDR3 totals 13 residues.